The 10 T cell receptor beta chains below were found in one sample sequenced in a study of CD8+ T cells in alopecia areata. Extraction of RNA preceded its reverse transcription into cDNA, which served as the sequencing template. Sequencing used immunoSEQ multiplex PCR; TCRdb keeps in-frame clones, though not all of them. This sample has around 250,000 clones; under 80% occur once, and the top ten carry approximately 1.2%. The source material was CD4+ T cells sorted from blood, sampled at week 0. These receptors all come from a human donor with alopecia areata.

The DNA for the CDR3 is TGTGCCAGCAGCCCCCAGACAGGGAGCCACAATGAGCAGTTCTTC. Protein product: CASSPQTGSHNEQFF. J is TRBJ2-1 and V is TRBV7-2, with 7 positions matching TRBD1. V lost 5 bases and J lost 5; bases outside the gene matches: 9. There are 15 residues in the CDR3. Germline CDR1 SGHTA, CDR2 FQGNSA.

This clone was counted a few times. The J gene is TRBJ2-6, the V gene TRBV4-3, with D possibly TRBD1 on 6 matching bases. Between the trimmed V and J ends, which lost 0 bases and 1 base, there was a span of 19 bases. The CDR3 totals 20 residues. The germline CDR1 and CDR2 sequences are LGHNA and YSLEER. The CDR3 sequence is CASSQDGAGTLISGANVLTF. The CDR3 DNA sequence: TGCGCCAGCAGCCAAGACGGGGCCGGGACACTGATATCTGGGGCCAACGTCCTGACTTTC.

This chain connects TRBV25-1 to TRBJ1-2; 8 nucleotides line up with TRBD1. V gave up 2 bases and J gave up 7 bases; unmatched junction bases: 3. This CDR3 is 13 amino acids long. From germline, CDR1 is MGHDK and CDR2 SYGVNS. The CDR3 spells CASSETGGSGYTF. The CDR3 DNA follows: TGTGCCAGCAGTGAAACAGGGGGAAGTGGCTACACCTTC.

The chain couples TRBV29-1 to TRBJ1-1; D gene ambiguous. The CDR3 length is 15 residues. V lost 4 bases, J lost 5 bases, and 20 bases lay in between. Germline lookup yields CDR1 SQVTM and CDR2 ANQGSEA. This chain's CDR3 is CSVGALGTVRTEAFF. DNA of the CDR3: TGCAGCGTTGGGGCTCTTGGTACAGTTCGAACTGAAGCTTTCTTT.

V usage is TRBV29-1 and J usage is TRBJ2-7; D is perhaps TRBD2 (6 bases). The CDR3 loop spans 12 amino acids. Germline-derived CDR1 and CDR2 are SQVTM and ANQGSEA. Trimming removed 4 bases from V and 7 bases from J, with 14 bases in between. The CDR3 protein is CSVGGALREQYF. CDR3 nucleotides: TGCAGCGTTGGCGGGGCGCTGAGGGAGCAGTACTTC.

J is TRBJ1-5 and V is TRBV6-1; 9 nucleotides align to TRBD1. Germline CDR1 is MNHNS and CDR2 is SASEGT. J was trimmed by 6 bases and V by 8 bases; bases with no gene match: 5. This CDR3 spans 13 amino acids. In DNA form, the CDR3 reads TGTGCCAGCGATAACAGGGGGCTTCAGCCCCAGCATTTT. Translation: CASDNRGLQPQHF.

The gene calls are TRBV5-4 and TRBJ2-2; 7 bases are a match to TRBD1. The CDR3 is 15 residues long. Losses at the gene ends were 0 bases for V and 5 bases for J; bases not matched to a gene: 4. CDR1 is SGHNT, CDR2 YYREEE, per germline (reference sequence). Here the CDR3 DNA reads TGTGCCAGCAGCTTGGACAGGGGAAGGACCGGGGAGCTGTTTTTT. Translated: CASSLDRGRTGELFF.

The genes are TRBV29-1 and TRBJ2-3; the D is unclear. Trimming pared 4 bases from V and 0 bases from J, leaving 8 bases between. Germline V CDR1 and CDR2: SQVTM, ANQGSEA. The CDR3 covers 13 residues. CDR3 loop: CSVVLGSTDTQYF. CDR3 in DNA: TGCAGCGTTGTTCTAGGTAGCACAGATACGCAGTATTTT.

Only a few counts were recorded for this clone. V gene TRBV4-2 combines with J gene TRBJ1-1; the D is unclear. Germline assignment: CDR1 LGHNA and CDR2 YNFKEQ. V was trimmed by 3 bases and J by 1 base, leaving 3 bases between them. The length of the CDR3 is 12 residues. CDR3 loop: CASSHENTEAFF. The CDR3 DNA reads TGTGCCAGCAGCCACGAGAACACTGAAGCTTTCTTT.

This clone was observed a few times. CDR3 region: CASSLDAVQPQHF. CDR3 DNA sequence: TGTGCCAGCAGCTTAGACGCGGTTCAGCCCCAGCATTTT. This chain uses TRBV7-8 with TRBJ1-5; D uncertain. CDR1 is SGHVS, CDR2 FQNEAQ, per germline. This CDR3 is 13 amino acids long. Trimming pared 1 base from V and 6 bases from J, leaving 7 bases between.